The source of this T cell receptor (beta chain) is a study of cytomegalovirus exposure and HLA in healthy donors. Study-wide points: With DRB1 most and HLA-C fewest, TCR association rates differed between HLA loci in a later analysis.

Healthy donors of bone marrow made up the group. Researchers ran the PCR with 60 Vbeta and 13 Jbeta primers. Data came from immunoSEQ multiplex PCR; TCRdb stores just in-frame clones and leaves some out. The sample has approximately 100,000 clones; roughly 80% are singletons. In regard to this clone: Antigen unknown.

The receptor was isolated from a woman aged 40-49 years in good health and CMV-seronegative. Sequenced material: PBMCs.

The CDR3 bases are TGTGCCACCAGCGGGGGACTAGCGGGAAATGAGCAGTTCTTC. Translated, it gives CATSGGLAGNEQFF. The chain recombines TRBV15 with TRBJ2-1, with TRBD2 identical over 13 bases. With V trimmed by 5 bases and J by 7 bases, 2 bases remained unmatched. From germline, CDR1 is LNHNV and CDR2 YYDKDF (reference sequence). The length of the CDR3 is 14 residues.